The 19 T cell receptor beta chains given below trace back to one sample, sequenced in a study of cytomegalovirus exposure and HLA in healthy donors. Both 60 Vbeta primers and 13 Jbeta primers went into the PCR. The repertoire was sequenced with immunoSEQ multiplex PCR; TCRdb's copy has only in-frame clones and lacks some. The table lists about 210,000 clones. Sequenced: PBMCs. The receptors come from a woman in her twenties or thirties in good health and CMV-seropositive.

The V and J genes are TRBV19 and TRBJ2-1; no clear D gene. The germline CDR1 and CDR2 sequences are LNHDA and SQIVND (reference sequence). The ends were cut back, 3 bases at V and 7 bases at J, with 10 bases in the middle. The CDR3 has 13 residues. The CDR3 sequence: CASSIAGMNEQFF. CDR3 in DNA: TGTGCCAGTAGTATCGCAGGAATGAATGAGCAGTTCTTC.

The chain uses TRBV19 and TRBJ1-1; 8 nucleotides align to TRBD1. The CDR3 consists of 13 residues. Germline V gene sequence: CDR1 LNHDA, CDR2 SQIVND (reference sequence). J was trimmed by 4 bases and V by 7 bases; bases with no gene match: 5. The CDR3 here is CASKGQASTEAFF. CDR3 coding DNA: TGTGCCAGTAAGGGACAGGCTTCCACTGAAGCTTTCTTT.

The chain recombines TRBV27 with TRBJ2-1; 9 positions match TRBD2. After removal of 9 bases from V and 0 bases from J, the junction contained 15 bases not matched to a gene. The CDR3 totals 18 residues. CDR1 is MNHEY, CDR2 SMNVEV, per germline (reference sequence). The CDR3 DNA reads as TGTGCCAGAAACCCCTTGACTAGCGGTTCGAGCTCCTACAATGAGCAGTTCTTC. Its translation: CARNPLTSGSSSYNEQFF.

V usage is TRBV9 and J usage is TRBJ2-2; D ambiguous. The CDR3 covers 14 residues. Germline CDR1 SGDLS, CDR2 YYNGEE. V was clipped by 0 bases and J by 1 base, with 4 bases between them. The CDR3 coding sequence is TGTGCCAGCAGCGTAGACTTGAACACCGGGGAGCTGTTTTTT. It translates to CASSVDLNTGELFF.

The chain combines TRBV28 with TRBJ2-1; D not certain. The CDR3 contains 13 residues. Trimming pared 2 bases from V and 4 bases from J, leaving 6 bases between. Germline values: CDR1 MDHEN, CDR2 SYDVKM. The CDR3 sequence: CASSLGGYNEQFF. The CDR3 nucleotides read TGTGCCAGCAGTTTAGGCGGATACAATGAGCAGTTCTTC.

The J gene is TRBJ1-5, the V gene TRBV28, with unresolved D. V gave up 6 bases and J gave up 5 bases, with 5 bases separating them. CDR1 MDHEN and CDR2 SYDVKM come from the germline V gene. The CDR3 loop spans 11 amino acids. The CDR3 region has the DNA TGTGCCAGCAGGGAGGATCAGCCCCAGCATTTT. It encodes CASREDQPQHF. The whole variable domain, remainder taken from reference TRBV28 and TRBJ1-5, is DVKVTQSSRYLVKRTGEKVFLECVQDMDHENMFWYRQDPGLGLRLIYFSYDVKMKEKGDIPEGYSVSREKKERFSLILESASTNQTSMYLCASREDQPQHFGDGTRLSIL.

The J gene is TRBJ2-7, the V gene TRBV5-6, with 10 bases aligning to TRBD1. This CDR3 is built from 16 residues. The V gene's germline CDR1 is SGHDT and CDR2 YYEEEE. V lost 3 bases to trimming and J lost 5 bases; unmatched junction nucleotides: 11. CDR3 in DNA: TGTGCCAGCAGCTCTTCACCCGGGACAGGGGCCGACGAGCAGTACTTC. It yields the protein CASSSSPGTGADEQYF.

This chain links TRBV19 with TRBJ1-2; 7 nucleotides agree with TRBD1. Germline CDR1 is LNHDA and CDR2 is SQIVND (reference sequence). V was clipped by 3 bases and J by 2 bases; unmatched bases: 9. This CDR3 is 16 amino acids long. The CDR3 bases are TGTGCCAGTAGTATCGGTCCCGGACAGGAGAACTATGGCTACACCTTC. Amino acid sequence: CASSIGPGQENYGYTF.

V and J are TRBV11-3 and TRBJ2-1, with 7 bases identical to TRBD2. With 3 bases clipped from V and 4 bases from J, the junction kept 3 bases outside the gene matches. CDR3 length: 14 amino acids. The germline V gene has CDR1 SGHNT and CDR2 YENEEA. The CDR3 nucleotides are TGTGCCAGCAGCTTTGGCGGGGGTTACAATGAGCAGTTCTTC. Translating it yields CASSFGGGYNEQFF.

This chain's CDR3 is CASSLPDRELTEQYF. CDR3 nucleotides: TGTGCCAGCAGTTTACCGGACAGGGAACTAACAGAGCAGTACTTC. The chain has TRBV28 and TRBJ2-7, with 8 bases that match TRBD1. Germline CDR1 is MDHEN and CDR2 is SYDVKM. This CDR3 has 15 amino acids. The V and J ends lost 2 bases and 7 bases, in that order; junction bases with no gene match: 10.

The chain recombines TRBV7-9 with TRBJ1-2, with D maybe TRBD1 (6 bases). Germline loops: CDR1 SEHNR, CDR2 FQNEAQ (reference sequence). The ends were cut back, 4 bases at V and 6 bases at J, with 15 bases in the middle. This CDR3 is 14 amino acids long. CDR3 residues: CASSYPGHEDGYTF. The CDR3 DNA follows: TGTGCCAGCAGCTACCCGGGACACGAAGATGGCTACACCTTC.

V and J are TRBV27 and TRBJ2-7; 8 nucleotides align to TRBD1. Trimming cost V 5 bases and J 4 bases; bases outside gene matches: 7. Germline CDR1 MNHEY, CDR2 SMNVEV (reference sequence). CDR3 length: 14 amino acids. CDR3 in amino acids: CASSIGQGLYEQYF. The CDR3 DNA follows: TGTGCCAGCAGTATCGGACAGGGCCTGTACGAGCAGTACTTC.

CDR3 protein: CASSGSPGTAYEQYF. CDR3 nucleotide sequence: TGCGCCAGCAGCGGATCTCCCGGGACAGCCTACGAGCAGTACTTC. The rearrangement links TRBV5-1 to TRBJ2-7; 7 bases fit TRBD1. The J segment lost 2 bases and the V segment lost 4 bases, leaving 9 bases of the junction unmatched. CDR1 is SGHRS and CDR2 is YFSETQ in the germline V gene. The CDR3 has 15 residues.

The CDR3 sequence: CASSPPSPGSTYEQYF. CDR3 in DNA: TGTGCCAGCTCACCACCGTCTCCGGGATCAACCTACGAGCAGTACTTC. The chain has TRBV18 and TRBJ2-7; possible D gene TRBD2, 5 bases. The germline V and J ends were trimmed by 0 bases and 2 bases, with 14 bases remaining between them. The CDR3 length is 16 residues. Germline values: CDR1 KGHSH, CDR2 LQKENI.

This chain uses TRBV6-5 with TRBJ1-1; 7 bases align to TRBD1. Germline CDR1 is MNHEY and CDR2 is SVGAGI. This CDR3 has 13 residues. V dropped 5 bases and J dropped 0; count of bases not matched to a gene: 0. CDR3 DNA: TGTGCCAGCAGTGGACAGGTGAACACTGAAGCTTTCTTT. It yields the protein CASSGQVNTEAFF.

This rearrangement joins TRBV15 to TRBJ1-6; D is unclear. Trimming took 2 bases from V and 16 from J, leaving 12 bases between them. The CDR3 is 12 amino acids. Germline CDR1 reads LNHNV; CDR2 reads YYDKDF (reference sequence). The CDR3 loop reads CATSRNRSPLHF. The DNA for the CDR3 is TGTGCCACCAGCAGAAACAGATCCCCTCTCCACTTT.

V is TRBV10-2 and J is TRBJ2-1, with 10 bases identical to TRBD2. Germline V lookup: CDR1 WSHSY, CDR2 SAAADI. The CDR3 runs 15 residues. Trimming at V came to 7 bases and at J to 4 bases, leaving 7 bases not matched to a gene. The CDR3 reads CASMGPGLAYNEQFF. The CDR3 nucleotides read TGCGCCAGCATGGGACCGGGACTAGCGTACAATGAGCAGTTCTTC.

The chain recombines TRBV4-2 with TRBJ2-3, with TRBD2 matching over 8 bases. Germline V gene sequence: CDR1 LGHNA, CDR2 YNFKEQ. The CDR3 has 17 amino acids. J gave up 4 bases and V 0 bases, and 9 bases lay outside the gene matches. For the CDR3, the DNA is TGTGCCAGCAGCCAAGAGGAACTAGCGGCGGGGCCAGATACGCAGTATTTT. This sequence encodes CASSQEELAAGPDTQYF.

On this clone itself: Other nucleotide sequences from this sample produce the same CDR3. V gene TRBV6-5 combines with J gene TRBJ1-3; a possible D gene is TRBD1 (6 bases). The V gene lost 2 bases and the J gene lost 3 bases, with 14 bases spanning the gap. The CDR3 is 16 amino acids. Germline V CDR1 and CDR2: MNHEY, SVGAGI. The CDR3 loop is CASSYGQGYNGNTIYF. As DNA, the CDR3 is TGTGCCAGCAGTTACGGGCAGGGGTATAATGGAAACACCATATATTTT.